This record covers a single T cell receptor (beta chain). Assignment of participants to cohorts was predicated upon participant-reported clinical history. What the recovered Cohort 3 donors had was two negative PCRs, clearance, or symptom resolution. Looked up from germline, CDR1 is MNHEY and CDR2 is SMNVEV (reference sequence). This CDR3 has 14 residues. The V gene lost 5 bases and the J gene lost 0 bases, with 10 bases spanning the gap. In the original workflow: Estimates of nucleated cell counts were drawn from the amplification of reference gene primers. The data were produced by immunoSEQ multiplex PCR, yet TCRdb's version contains in-frame clones alone and is incomplete. The V and J calls and the clone size are those of that table, but D and trimming were determined from the DNA. The sample comprises about 180,000 clones, more than 75% of which are singletons, and approximately 6.5% rests with the top ten.

The sample comes from a study of blood T cell repertoires in COVID-19. Study in general: The United States, Italy and Spain were the sources of the acute and convalescent COVID-19 samples.

Source material: PBMCs or T cells enriched from blood (not recorded which). This TCR was sampled from a woman aged 45-60 years who had recovered from COVID-19. This chain connects TRBV27 to TRBJ1-2; D unresolved. The CDR3 region has the DNA TGTGCCAGCAGTCAGAAAATCACTAACTATGGCTACACCTTC. Amino acids: CASSQKITNYGYTF.